The clone carrying this T cell receptor (beta chain) has only a few counts. The antigen remains undetermined. The data belong to a study of cytomegalovirus exposure and HLA in healthy donors. As for the study in general: Early released data comprised tens of millions of unique TCRs from HLA-typed donors.

Study-wide points: Some TCR beta chains (about 170 of them) were listed as cytomegalovirus-associated. As a later analysis showed, a missense DCLRE1C variant was linked to trimming of TCR beta V- and J-genes. The productive fraction for most TCR beta V segments was about 87% or about 30% in an earlier analysis.

The study ran its PCR with 60 Vbeta and 13 Jbeta primers. TCRdb keeps only in-frame clones here, not all; method: immunoSEQ multiplex PCR. The sample shows roughly 200,000 clones, approximately 9.5% of them seen only once. This TCR was sampled from a woman aged 25-40 years in good health and CMV-seropositive. Sequences were obtained from PBMCs.

CDR3 sequence (DNA): TGTGCCAGCTCACCACTGCGGGGGGACCTGAACACTGAAGCTTTCTTT. This translates into CASSPLRGDLNTEAFF. J is TRBJ1-1 and V is TRBV18, with D perhaps TRBD1 (5 bases). With 1 base removed from V and 0 bases from J, the gap between germline ends came to 12 bases. The CDR3 is 16 residues long. The germline gives CDR1 KGHSH, CDR2 LQKENI.